This TCR beta chain was identified during a study of blood T cell repertoires in COVID-19. Data came from immunoSEQ multiplex PCR; TCRdb stores just in-frame clones and leaves some out. The sample consists of around 150,000 clones, about 81% of them appearing once. Germline V gene data show CDR1 as SNHLY and CDR2 as FYNNEI. The CDR3 sequence is 16 residues long. V was clipped by 6 bases and J by 2 bases; unmatched bases: 5. The TCR was taken from a man aged 55 to 69 with active or convalescent COVID-19. The sequencing sample was made of peripheral blood. V and J are TRBV2 and TRBJ2-3; TRBD2 agrees at 13 bases. This CDR3 is CASRDGTSGTTDTQYF. For the CDR3, the DNA is TGTGCCAGCAGAGACGGGACTAGCGGGACCACAGATACGCAGTATTTT.